The 3 T cell receptor beta chains in this list originate from one sample, sequenced in a study of T cell responses to AZD1222 COVID-19 vaccine. The repertoire was sequenced with immunoSEQ multiplex PCR; TCRdb's copy has only in-frame clones and lacks some. The table lists 100,000 to 150,000 clones, about 89% of them singletons. The sequencing used peripheral blood, collected 28 days after the second AZD1222 dose. These receptors were taken from an adult who received the AZD1222 COVID-19 vaccine.

The rearrangement links TRBV24-1 to TRBJ2-7; D gene ambiguous. Germline CDR1 KGHDR, CDR2 SFDVKD. CDR3 length: 13 residues. The V end was cut by 5 bases, the J end by 1 base, with 8 bases between. CDR3 region: CATSASESYEQYF. The CDR3 DNA reads TGTGCCACCAGTGCGAGTGAGTCCTACGAGCAGTACTTC.

The V call is TRBV5-1, the J call TRBJ2-2; 9 nucleotides align to TRBD2. V dropped 4 bases and J dropped 5; count of bases not matched to a gene: 6. Germline V gene lookup returns CDR1 SGHRS and CDR2 YFSETQ. The CDR3 is made up of 15 amino acids. The CDR3 nucleotides are TGCGCCAGCAGCAGACTGCGGGAGGGAACCGGGGAGCTGTTTTTT. Residues: CASSRLREGTGELFF. The whole variable domain, filled in from reference TRBV5-1 and TRBJ2-2, reads KAGVTQTPRYLIKTRGQQVTLSCSPISGHRSVSWYQQTPGQGLQFLFEYFSETQRNKGNFPGRFSGRQFSNSRSEMNVSTLELGDSALYLCASSRLREGTGELFFGEGSRLTVL.

This chain connects TRBV5-6 to TRBJ1-2, with 7 bases that match TRBD1. V shed 3 bases and J 6 bases; nucleotides not matched to a gene: 8. CDR1 SGHDT and CDR2 YYEEEE come from the germline V gene. The CDR3 covers 14 residues. CDR3 region: CASSSKIDRDGYTF. The CDR3 region has the DNA TGTGCCAGCAGCTCCAAAATTGACAGGGATGGCTACACCTTC.